The 8 T cell receptor beta chains presented below share a single source sample, sequenced in a study of patients and donors after allogeneic stem cell transplantation. A single record per CDR3 protein comes from TCRdb applying MiXCR to the RT-PCR reads. Of about 150,000 distinct CDR3 sequences in the sample, about 36% were seen once. Sequencing was carried out using blood, either unsorted or a sorted T cell fraction (not recorded which). The receptors originated from a human donor who was either an allogeneic HSCT recipient or a stem cell or donor lymphocyte infusion donor (not recorded which). It is not recorded whose cells these are; they may come from a transplant donor.

This sequence joins TRBV12-3 or TRBV12-4 and TRBJ1-2, with D unclear. The V end lost 6 bases, the J end lost 12 bases, and 11 bases lay between the germline ends. The CDR3 runs to 10 residues. The CDR3 protein is CASSPHRNTF. The CDR3 bases are TGTGCCAGCAGCCCCCACAGAAACACCTTC.

The chain employs TRBV9 and TRBJ2-3; 10 nucleotides match TRBD2. CDR3 length: 15 amino acids. J lost 5 bases, V lost 3 bases, and 6 bases had no gene match. CDR1 and CDR2 from the germline V gene are SGDLS and YYNGEE. The CDR3 reads CASSGAGGPGDTQYF. The CDR3 region has the DNA TGTGCCAGCAGCGGAGCGGGGGGGCCGGGAGATACGCAGTATTTT.

Only a few counts were recorded for this clonotype. The V call is TRBV5-1, the J call TRBJ1-6; D may be TRBD1 (5 bases). Trimming shortened V by 3 bases and J by 2 bases, and 9 bases separated the two germline ends. CDR1 is SGHRS, CDR2 YFSETQ, per germline. CDR3 length: 15 residues. CDR3: CASSSQDTYNSPLHF. The CDR3 DNA reads TGCGCCAGCAGCTCACAGGACACCTATAATTCACCCCTCCACTTT.

The table lists this clonotype with a few counts. The chain joins TRBV4-1 to TRBJ1-5; the D gene is possibly TRBD1 (6 bases). Trimming left V 0 bases short and J 7 bases short, with 16 bases between. Germline V gives CDR1 MGHRA, CDR2 YSYEKL. CDR3 length: 16 amino acids. DNA of the CDR3: TGCGCCAGCAGCCAAGATCCCCGGGCAGGGGTCCAGCCCCAGCATTTT. Translating it yields CASSQDPRAGVQPQHF.

The chain recombines TRBV20-1 with TRBJ1-2; D remains ambiguous. Deletions cut 7 bases from V and 7 bases from J, with 10 bases between. Germline CDR1 is DFQATT and CDR2 is SNEGSKA (reference sequence). The CDR3 has 10 residues. The CDR3 protein is CSESIGGYTF. In DNA form, the CDR3 reads TGCAGTGAAAGTATAGGTGGCTACACCTTC.

As concerns this clonotype: A much larger clone differs by one base, so this may be a read error. This chain joins TRBV7-6 and TRBJ1-2; D is perhaps TRBD1 (5 bases). This CDR3 spans 13 amino acids. Germline V gives CDR1 SGHVS, CDR2 FNYEAQ. Trimming cost V 2 bases and J 2 bases, with 6 bases left between them. The CDR3 nucleotides are TGTGCCAGCAGCTTACGGGGGAACTATGGCTACACCTTC. Its translation is CASSLRGNYGYTF. Complete variable domain (other parts from reference TRBV7-6 and TRBJ1-2): GAGVSQSPRYKVTKRGQDVALRCDPISGHVSLYWYRQALGQGPEFLTYFNYEAQQDKSGLPNDRFSAERPEGSISTLTIQRTEQRDSAMYRCASSLRGNYGYTFGSGTRLTVV.

This clonotype occurred a few times. The chain links TRBV4-3 to TRBJ2-3; TRBD2 matches 7 bases. In germline, CDR1 is LGHNA, CDR2 YSLEER. The CDR3 loop spans 17 amino acids. V trimming: 4 bases; J trimming: 4 bases; junction bases outside the gene matches: 14. CDR3 in amino acids: CASSPMSRDYAPDTQYF. The CDR3 DNA reads as TGCGCCAGCAGCCCTATGAGCCGGGACTACGCCCCAGATACGCAGTATTTT.

This clonotype has more than one count but fewer than ten. V and J are TRBV29-1 and TRBJ1-1; D perhaps matches TRBD1 (5 bases). V lost 7 bases to trimming and J lost 3 bases, with 15 bases between them. CDR1 and CDR2 from the germline V gene are SQVTM and ANQGSEA. CDR3 size: 13 residues. The chain's CDR3 is CSALGTTDTEAFF. The CDR3 DNA sequence: TGCAGCGCACTAGGGACGACGGACACTGAAGCTTTCTTT.